The clone carrying this TCR beta chain was seen more than once but under ten times. What it binds is not known. This specimen belongs to a study of T cell repertoires in cytomegalovirus infection. Background on the study: Researchers turned to recently identified HLA-C-restricted CMV epitopes as well as well-studied HLA-B-restricted ones. Public TCR beta signatures were indicative of both CMV infection and a matching HLA type. Notes on the study in general: Pooled public TCR beta family frequency picked out CMV carriers with the relevant HLA. CMV-specific TCR beta clonotypes restricted by HLA-C were the ones dominating the ex vivo response.

Trimming cost V 5 bases and J 5 bases; bases outside gene matches: 11. CDR1 is MNHNS and CDR2 is SASEGT in the germline V gene. The CDR3 has 15 amino acids. TCRdb analysed the reads with MiXCR anew, one entry per CDR3 protein. The sample has around 750,000 distinct CDR3 sequences, 30% to 35% seen once. The V and J genes are TRBV6-1 and TRBJ1-2; 7 nucleotides match TRBD1. Sequenced here: cultured CD8+ T cells from PBMCs, sampled from culture after CMV antigen stimulation. This receptor was obtained from a human donor in good health (CMV status not recorded). Some clones in this sample may be carry-over from other donors' samples. CDR3 in DNA: TGTGCCAGCAGTCAAGTAGGACAGGAGTTATATGGCTACACCTTC. Encoded protein: CASSQVGQELYGYTF.